This T cell receptor (beta chain) was sequenced during a study of CD8+ T cells in alopecia areata. Obtained from alopecia areata patients were lesional scalp punch biopsies along with peripheral blood. This clone turned up a few times. Investigators isolated RNA and reverse transcribed it into cDNA to act as the sequencing template. Sequencing was performed with immunoSEQ multiplex PCR; in TCRdb, only in-frame clones are kept and a portion is missing. Here the sample spans 150,000 to 180,000 clones, around half being singletons. Sample: CD8+ T cells sorted from blood, taken at week 0. The clonotype originates from a human donor with alopecia areata.

The CDR3 loop is CSVVGGGTAYGYTF. CDR3 bases: TGCAGCGTTGTGGGGGGCGGGACAGCATATGGCTACACCTTC. The chain recombines TRBV29-1 with TRBJ1-2, with 7 bases lining up with TRBD1. With 4 bases clipped from V and 5 bases from J, the junction kept 10 bases outside the gene matches. Germline V lookup: CDR1 SQVTM, CDR2 ANQGSEA. CDR3 length: 14 residues.